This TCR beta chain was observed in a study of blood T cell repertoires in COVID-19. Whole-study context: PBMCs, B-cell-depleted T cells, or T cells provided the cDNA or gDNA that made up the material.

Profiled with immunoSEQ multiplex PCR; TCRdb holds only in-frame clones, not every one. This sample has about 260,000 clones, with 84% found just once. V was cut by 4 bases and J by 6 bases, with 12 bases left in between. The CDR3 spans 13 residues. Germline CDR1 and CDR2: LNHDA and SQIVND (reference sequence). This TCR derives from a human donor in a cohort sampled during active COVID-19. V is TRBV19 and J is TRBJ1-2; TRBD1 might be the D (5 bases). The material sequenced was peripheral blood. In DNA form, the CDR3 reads TGTGCCAGTAGTACACGGACACCGAATGGCTACACCTTC. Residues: CASSTRTPNGYTF.